The sequence of this TCR beta chain was determined in a study of blood T cell repertoires in COVID-19 (dated by TCRdb to 2018 to 2021). With respect to the entire study: Samples from collaborators originated in the United States, Italy and Spain and spanned both the acute and convalescent phases of COVID-19. The repertoires were made available in a free public database intended to serve as a resource for research on the immune response to SARS-CoV-2. Samples were obtained from the ongoing ImmuneRACE study (first 160 participants) and from about 1,300 subjects provided by 6 global collaborators. The material from the prospective study consisted of cDNA or gDNA derived from T cells, B-cell-depleted T cells, or PBMCs. Subjects who had been exposed to COVID-19, were actively infected with it, or had recovered from it provided the deeply sampled blood TCRbeta repertoires that made up the dataset. Nearly every sample came with metadata listing a de-identified subject ID, COVID-19 status, age in years and sex. HLA class I and class II types, where available, came from metadata supplied by the sample provider rather than from assay-based typing. What the work shows at the level of the full study, not this receptor alone: How much clinical and demographic metadata was included differed by source and by participant, and the metadata was provided uncurated.

Whole blood was collected in K2EDTA tubes by collaborating institutions according to the institutions' own protocols. Collaborator samples were shipped for TCRbeta analysis as frozen whole blood, isolated PBMCs, or DNA extracted from either sample type. Trimming takes 6 bases off V and 6 bases off J; junction bases not matched to a gene: 3. The germline V gene gives CDR1 as SNHLY and CDR2 as FYNNEI. From the cysteine through the phenylalanine, the CDR3 covers 12 amino acids. CDR3 DNA only is kept here, 36 bases in frame from base 1. TCRbeta CDR3 regions were amplified from genomic DNA by means of the immunoSEQ Assay, a bias-controlled multiplex PCR. On the study's bioinformatics: Within the assay, amplification of reference gene primers was used to estimate how many nucleated cells each sample contained. Sequence reads were collapsed and filtered to measure the absolute abundance of every unique TCRbeta CDR3 rearrangement. For each sample, productive Simpson clonality was calculated as the square root of Simpson's diversity index across productive rearrangements. TCRdb took over this immuneACCESS table, retaining in-frame rearrangements with V and J assigned. Such tables are incomplete; in checked studies, under half of the missing clones stem from an unresolved V gene, and the remainder is unexplained. The V and J calls and clone size were taken over from that table, and D and trimming were inferred from the DNA. For this sample there are over 200,000 clones; around 75% appear just once. The ten most abundant clones make up around 5.4% of the sample.

Concerning this clone: Its target antigen remains unknown. No base qualities exist here, and no much larger clone lies one base off it.

Here the chain combines TRBV2 and TRBJ1-1, with 8 bases matching TRBD1. The sequence derives from a human donor in a cohort sampled during active COVID-19. The sequenced sample was peripheral blood. The encoded CDR3 is CASRHRGAEAFF. Here is the DNA: TGTGCCAGCAGACACAGGGGGGCTGAAGCTTTCTTT.